This T cell receptor beta chain is drawn from a study of OX40 agonist ivuxolimab in advanced cancers. Study in general: Patients achieving partial responses numbered three: one hepatocellular carcinoma case and two cutaneous melanoma cases.

The table came from immunoSEQ multiplex PCR; TCRdb's copy has only in-frame clones and leaves some out. This table holds 9,500 to 10,000 clones, 70% to 90% found once. Trimming stripped 0 bases from V and 5 bases from J, with 7 bases between. Germline V CDR1 and CDR2: SEHNR, FQNEAQ (reference sequence). The CDR3 extends over 13 amino acids. For this clone: What it recognizes is unknown.

General study findings and limits: The study observed clonal expansion of CD4+ and CD8+ blood T cells by week 6 at 0.1 to 3.0 mg/kg.

This chain joins TRBV7-9 and TRBJ2-5, with D unresolved. Sequencing was performed on CD4+ or CD8+ T cells sorted from blood, taken in a trial of the OX40 agonist ivuxolimab. This clonotype originated in an adult with an advanced solid tumor such as melanoma, head and neck, liver or kidney cancer. The CDR3 here is CASSLAGPETQYF. The DNA for the CDR3 is TGTGCCAGCAGCTTAGCCGGCCCGGAGACCCAGTACTTC. The full variable domain, its missing parts supplied by reference TRBV7-9 and TRBJ2-5, is DTGVSQNPRHKITKRGQNVTFRCDPISEHNRLYWYRQTLGQGPEFLTYFQNEAQLEKSRLLSDRFSAERPKGSFSTLEIQRTEQGDSAMYLCASSLAGPETQYFGPGTRLLVL.